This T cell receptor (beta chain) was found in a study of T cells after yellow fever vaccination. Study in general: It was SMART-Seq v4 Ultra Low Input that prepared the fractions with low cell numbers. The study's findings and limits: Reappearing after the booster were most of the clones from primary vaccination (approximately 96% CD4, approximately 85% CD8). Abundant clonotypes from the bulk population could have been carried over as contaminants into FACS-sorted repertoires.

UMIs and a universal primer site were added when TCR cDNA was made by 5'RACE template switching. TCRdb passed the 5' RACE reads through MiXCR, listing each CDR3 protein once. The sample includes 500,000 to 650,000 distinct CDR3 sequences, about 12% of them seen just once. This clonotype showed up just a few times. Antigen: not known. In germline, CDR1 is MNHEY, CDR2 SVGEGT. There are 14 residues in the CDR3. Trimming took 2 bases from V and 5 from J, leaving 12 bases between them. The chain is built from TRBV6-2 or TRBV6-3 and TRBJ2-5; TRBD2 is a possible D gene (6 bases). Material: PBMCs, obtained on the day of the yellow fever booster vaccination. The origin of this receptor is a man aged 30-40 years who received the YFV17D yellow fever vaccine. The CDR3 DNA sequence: TGTGCCAGCAGTTACAGCGGGTATGGCGAGACCCAGTACTTC. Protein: CASSYSGYGETQYF.